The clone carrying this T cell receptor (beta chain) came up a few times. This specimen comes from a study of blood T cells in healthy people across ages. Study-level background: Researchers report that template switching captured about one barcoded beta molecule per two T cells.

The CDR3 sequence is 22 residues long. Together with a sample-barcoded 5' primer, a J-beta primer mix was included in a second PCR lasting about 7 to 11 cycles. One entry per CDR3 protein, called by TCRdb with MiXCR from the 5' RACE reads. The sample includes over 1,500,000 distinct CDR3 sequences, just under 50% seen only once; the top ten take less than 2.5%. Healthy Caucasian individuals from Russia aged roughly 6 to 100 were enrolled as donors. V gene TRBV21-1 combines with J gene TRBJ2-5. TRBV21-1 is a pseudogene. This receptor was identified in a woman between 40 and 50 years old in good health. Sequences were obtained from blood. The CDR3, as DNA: TGTGCCAGCAGCAACCGAATAACACAAACTTCTGACTTAGAAAAGTGCCAAGAGACCCAGTACTTC. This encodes CASSNRITQTSDLEKCQETQYF.